These 21 T cell receptor beta chains share one sample of origin, sequenced in a study of cytomegalovirus exposure and HLA in healthy donors. Primers for the PCR totalled 60 Vbeta and 13 Jbeta. Repertoires were generated with immunoSEQ multiplex PCR, while TCRdb's copy carries only in-frame clones and drops some. The sample gives about 160,000 clones, around 80% of which show up once; around 1% is in the top ten. The sequenced sample was PBMCs. The source is a woman aged 40 to 55 in good health and CMV-seronegative.

V and J are TRBV6-1 and TRBJ2-1; no clear D. The germline gives CDR1 MNHNS, CDR2 SASEGT. The V end was cut by 1 base, the J end by 10 bases, with 11 bases between. The CDR3 spans 13 residues. CDR3 residues: CASSEDQASEQFF. For the CDR3, the DNA is TGTGCCAGCAGTGAAGATCAAGCAAGCGAGCAGTTCTTC.

V and J are TRBV5-1 and TRBJ2-2, with 8 bases aligning to TRBD2. The CDR3 extends over 15 amino acids. CDR1 and CDR2 from the germline V gene are SGHRS and YFSETQ. V lost 5 bases to trimming and J lost 3 bases; unmatched junction nucleotides: 6. The CDR3 DNA sequence: TGCGCCAGCAGTCCCCGGGGGGGGGACACCGGGGAGCTGTTTTTT. Protein sequence: CASSPRGGDTGELFF.

This chain links TRBV7-9 with TRBJ1-3, with D possibly matching TRBD1 (5 bases). This CDR3 comprises 18 residues. Germline V gene sequence: CDR1 SEHNR, CDR2 FQNEAQ (reference sequence). Trimming removed 4 bases from V and 2 bases from J, with 21 bases in between. CDR3 bases: TGTGCCAGCAGCTCCCGGATATCAGCGGGGGAGACTGGAAACACCATATATTTT. As protein: CASSSRISAGETGNTIYF.

This clone turned up a few times. The chain is built from TRBV5-1 and TRBJ2-3, with 9 bases identical to TRBD2. Germline V lookup: CDR1 SGHRS, CDR2 YFSETQ. Unmatched junction bases numbered 10, after V lost 8 bases and J lost 6 bases. The CDR3 runs to 14 residues. CDR3 in DNA: TGCGCCAGTTTTCGCCGGACTAGCGTGGATACGCAGTATTTT. Amino acids: CASFRRTSVDTQYF.

The chain links TRBV28 to TRBJ1-1; D is unresolved. The CDR3 has 13 amino acids. The germline V gene encodes CDR1 MDHEN and CDR2 SYDVKM. Trimming shortened V by 1 base and J by 1 base, and 4 bases separated the two germline ends. DNA of the CDR3: TGTGCCAGCAGTTTATCAGGGAACACTGAAGCTTTCTTT. Residues: CASSLSGNTEAFF.

This clone was observed once. This chain uses TRBV5-6 with TRBJ1-1, with TRBD1 matching over 8 bases. Germline trimming cut 4 bases from V and 3 bases from J; bases unmatched to any gene: 17. The germline CDR1 and CDR2 sequences are SGHDT and YYEEEE. The CDR3 is 18 residues long. The CDR3 loop reads CASSTYQGAGWVDTEAFF. The CDR3 DNA reads as TGTGCCAGCAGCACCTATCAGGGGGCAGGGTGGGTAGACACTGAAGCTTTCTTT.

This CDR3 is CASSPTGGRINEQFF. For the CDR3, the DNA is TGTGCCAGCAGCCCGACAGGGGGCAGAATAAATGAGCAGTTCTTC. V gene TRBV9 combines with J gene TRBJ2-1; TRBD1 matches at 10 bases. Germline V lookup: CDR1 SGDLS, CDR2 YYNGEE. V lost 4 bases to trimming and J lost 7 bases; unmatched junction nucleotides: 8. The CDR3 is 15 amino acids.

About this clone itself: An end of the junction does not agree with germline; a read error may underlie this. This rearrangement joins TRBV6-5 to TRBJ2-1; no firm D call. This CDR3 has 11 residues. Germline loops: CDR1 MNHEY, CDR2 SVGAGI. The CDR3, as DNA: TGTGCCAGCAGATACTACAATGAGCAGTTCTTC. It codes for CASRYYNEQFF.

The chain uses TRBV27 and TRBJ2-3, with D possibly being TRBD2 (6 bases). V lost 4 bases and J 3 bases, leaving 14 bases between the germline ends. This CDR3 contains 15 residues. Germline CDR1 is MNHEY and CDR2 is SMNVEV (reference sequence). CDR3: CASSSFSGLTDTQYF. The CDR3 DNA follows: TGTGCCAGCAGTTCCTTTAGCGGACTGACAGATACGCAGTATTTT.

J is TRBJ2-7 and V is TRBV25-1; weak D call: TRBD2 (6 bases). This CDR3 contains 15 residues. V gave up 4 bases and J gave up 0 bases, with 13 bases separating them. The germline CDR1 and CDR2 sequences are MGHDK and SYGVNS. The CDR3 DNA reads as TGTGCCAGCAGTGCCGGGGGACCCGGCTCCTACGAGCAGTACTTC. Residues: CASSAGGPGSYEQYF.

V and J are TRBV7-2 and TRBJ2-3, with TRBD2 matching 10 bases. Looked up from germline, CDR1 is SGHTA and CDR2 is FQGNSA. The CDR3 loop spans 15 amino acids. With 3 bases clipped from V and 5 bases from J, the junction kept 5 bases outside the gene matches. The CDR3 protein is CASSLLAGGGDTQYF. The CDR3 bases are TGTGCCAGCAGCTTGTTAGCGGGAGGTGGAGATACGCAGTATTTT.

This clone was picked up a small number of times. The chain combines TRBV5-1 with TRBJ1-3; the D gene is possibly TRBD1 (5 bases). Trimming took 4 bases from V and 0 from J, leaving 14 bases between them. The V gene's germline CDR1 is SGHRS and CDR2 YFSETQ. This CDR3 region has 16 residues. The CDR3 DNA reads as TGCGCCAGCAGCATCAGGGATATAAGCTCTGGAAACACCATATATTTT. Residues: CASSIRDISSGNTIYF.

This chain links TRBV6-5 with TRBJ1-2; D might be TRBD1 (5 bases). Germline V lookup: CDR1 MNHEY, CDR2 SVGAGI. This CDR3 spans 14 amino acids. The V end was cut by 3 bases, the J end by 7 bases, with 15 bases between. In nucleotides, the CDR3 is TGTGCCAGCAGTTATAGCGGGACGGAGGGTGGCTACACCTTC. It yields the protein CASSYSGTEGGYTF.

The J gene is TRBJ2-7, the V gene TRBV7-8; D perhaps matches TRBD1 (5 bases). The V end lost 0 bases, the J end lost 2 bases, and 14 bases lay between the germline ends. The germline CDR1 and CDR2 sequences are SGHVS and FQNEAQ. This CDR3 has 16 residues. In DNA form, the CDR3 reads TGTGCCAGCAGCTTAGCGTTGGCAGGGAAGCCCTACGAGCAGTACTTC. It yields the protein CASSLALAGKPYEQYF.

The chain joins TRBV28 to TRBJ1-4; 7 nucleotides align to TRBD1. Losses at the gene ends were 6 bases for V and 8 bases for J; bases not matched to a gene: 6. Germline CDR1 is MDHEN and CDR2 is SYDVKM. This CDR3 is 13 amino acids long. This CDR3 is CASRTGQAEKLFF. The CDR3 DNA reads as TGTGCCAGCAGGACAGGGCAGGCCGAAAAACTGTTTTTT.

J is TRBJ1-1 and V is TRBV9; D remains unclear. The CDR3 length is 14 residues. Trimming shortened V by 0 bases and J by 1 base, and 7 bases separated the two germline ends. The germline V gene has CDR1 SGDLS and CDR2 YYNGEE. CDR3 in amino acids: CASSVGLSNTEAFF. CDR3 bases: TGTGCCAGCAGCGTAGGGCTCTCGAACACTGAAGCTTTCTTT.

The J gene is TRBJ1-4, the V gene TRBV6-6; 7 bases fit TRBD1. The germline V gene encodes CDR1 MNHNY and CDR2 SVGAGI (reference sequence). V lost 5 bases, J lost 4 bases, and 7 bases stayed unmatched. The CDR3 length is 15 residues. CDR3 protein: CASSLQGRFNEKLFF. The CDR3 nucleotides are TGTGCCAGCAGTCTACAGGGGCGGTTTAATGAAAAACTGTTTTTT.

The chain uses TRBV6-6 and TRBJ2-1; 7 bases fit TRBD2. Germline trimming cut 7 bases from V and 6 bases from J; bases unmatched to any gene: 9. CDR3 length equals 14 residues. Germline values: CDR1 MNHNY, CDR2 SVGAGI (reference sequence). The CDR3 region is CASTAGTTLNEQFF. CDR3 sequence (DNA): TGTGCCAGCACCGCCGGGACTACCCTCAATGAGCAGTTCTTC.

V is TRBV5-1 and J is TRBJ2-5; D is ambiguous. The CDR3 covers 13 residues. V was clipped by 5 bases and J by 1 base, with 9 bases between them. Looked up from germline, CDR1 is SGHRS and CDR2 is YFSETQ. The CDR3 sequence is CASSFLTQETQYF. As DNA, the CDR3 is TGCGCCAGCAGTTTCCTAACCCAAGAGACCCAGTACTTC.

V gene TRBV9 combines with J gene TRBJ2-7; maybe TRBD2 (5 bases). Germline V gives CDR1 SGDLS, CDR2 YYNGEE. This CDR3 contains 14 residues. Trimming removed 4 bases from V and 2 bases from J, with 13 bases in between. In DNA form, the CDR3 reads TGTGCCAGCAGCCCTCCCGAGGGCCCCTACGAGCAGTACTTC. This gives the protein CASSPPEGPYEQYF.

The J gene is TRBJ2-5, the V gene TRBV9, with TRBD1 matching over 8 bases. The J segment lost 5 bases and the V segment lost 3 bases, leaving 3 bases of the junction unmatched. This CDR3 is 13 amino acids long. Germline assignment: CDR1 SGDLS and CDR2 YYNGEE. CDR3 protein: CASSAGGKETQYF. The CDR3 nucleotides read TGTGCCAGCAGCGCAGGGGGCAAGGAGACCCAGTACTTC.